A selection of T cell receptor beta chains follows, all from one sample in a study of blood T cell repertoires in COVID-19. Using immunoSEQ multiplex PCR, the repertoire was profiled, and TCRdb retains in-frame clones only, with some absent. The table records 100,000 or so clones, around 74% of them present only once. Material for sequencing was peripheral blood. These receptors all come from an older woman with acute or convalescent COVID-19. Each CDR3 is given with its conserved first and last residue. A D gene is named only where the DNA matches it firmly. Size is stated for part of the rows, as once, few or many counts, or as a class when the clone is expanded.

v_call: TRBV10-3; d_call: TRBD1; j_call: TRBJ1-2; clone_size: .; cdr3_nt: TGTGCCATCAGTGATGGGGACAGGGGGAATGGCTACACCTTC; cdr3_aa: CAISDGDRGNGYTF
v_call: TRBV6-5; d_call: .; j_call: TRBJ1-2; clone_size: few; cdr3_nt: TGTGCCAGCACCTCACCGGGGGTCTATGGCTACACCTTC; cdr3_aa: CASTSPGVYGYTF
v_call: TRBV29-1; d_call: TRBD2; j_call: TRBJ2-3; clone_size: .; cdr3_nt: TGCAGCGTTCAAAAAGGGACTAGCGGGGGAATCAAGGATACGCAGTATTTT; cdr3_aa: CSVQKGTSGGIKDTQYF
v_call: TRBV28; d_call: TRBD2; j_call: TRBJ2-7; clone_size: few; cdr3_nt: TGTGCCAGCAGTTTCGGGAGGGGATACCCCTCCTACGAGCAGTACTTC; cdr3_aa: CASSFGRGYPSYEQYF
v_call: TRBV6-2/TRBV6-3; d_call: .; j_call: TRBJ1-2; clone_size: few; cdr3_nt: TGTGCCAGCAGCCCCTTACAGGAACGGGATGGCTACACCTTC; cdr3_aa: CASSPLQERDGYTF
v_call: TRBV6-2/TRBV6-3; d_call: TRBD1; j_call: TRBJ1-4; clone_size: .; cdr3_nt: TGTGCCAGCAGTCCGACAGGGGGCTACGAAAAACTGTTTTTT; cdr3_aa: CASSPTGGYEKLFF
v_call: TRBV28; d_call: TRBD1; j_call: TRBJ1-5; clone_size: .; cdr3_nt: TGTGCCGGCGCGAGTGGCGGGACAGGTGAACAGCCCCAGCATTTT; cdr3_aa: CAGASGGTGEQPQHF
v_call: TRBV3-1/TRBV3-2; d_call: .; j_call: TRBJ2-1; clone_size: .; cdr3_nt: TGTGCCAGCAGACGTAGCGGACCAAACAATGAGCAGTTCTTC; cdr3_aa: CASRRSGPNNEQFF
v_call: TRBV14; d_call: .; j_call: TRBJ1-5; clone_size: once; cdr3_nt: TGTGCCAGCAGCCAAGATCAAGGGGGGCCCCAGCATTTT; cdr3_aa: CASSQDQGGPQHF
v_call: TRBV6-5; d_call: .; j_call: TRBJ1-1; clone_size: .; cdr3_nt: TGTGCCAGCAGCTACTCCATGAACACTGAAGCTTTCTTT; cdr3_aa: CASSYSMNTEAFF
v_call: TRBV5-4; d_call: TRBD1; j_call: TRBJ1-5; clone_size: .; cdr3_nt: TGTGCCAGCAGCTTACAGGGGAACAATCAGCCCCAGCATTTT; cdr3_aa: CASSLQGNNQPQHF